Many counts were recorded for the clone carrying this TCR beta chain. Its cognate antigen is unknown. The junction differs from germline at one of its ends, possibly a read error. This record comes from a study of T cells after yellow fever vaccination. Whole-study context: Preparation of fractions with low cell numbers was performed using SMART-Seq v4 Ultra Low Input. General observations from the study: The secondary response peaked faster, at day 5 versus 15, but was weaker. Overlap between CD4 and CD8 compartments was detected for a small share of clonotypes. The bulk population could contribute abundant contaminating clonotypes to FACS-sorted repertoires.

TCRdb reprocessed the 5' RACE reads with MiXCR, giving one entry per CDR3 protein. Among over 250,000 distinct CDR3 sequences listed, roughly 4.3% were seen once. CDR3 length: 15 residues. The germline V gene has CDR1 SSHAT and CDR2 FNYEAQ (reference sequence). This receptor was identified in a man aged 18-30 years who received the YFV17D yellow fever vaccine. Material: PBMCs, obtained 5 days after the yellow fever booster vaccination. The chain combines TRBV7-7 with TRBJ2-3, with TRBD1 matching 12 bases. The CDR3 DNA sequence: TGTGCTAGCAGCCCGGGACAGGGGGCTGCAGATACGCAGTATTTT. Its protein is CASSPGQGAADTQYF.